Listed here are 23 T cell receptor beta chains from one sample, sequenced in a study of PD-1 and CTLA-4 blockade in melanoma. Method: immunoSEQ multiplex PCR; TCRdb's copy keeps in-frame clones and lacks some. In the table there are about 16,000 clones, approximately 63% of which are singletons. This specimen consisted of CD8+ T cells from peripheral blood, obtained from a patient given anti-PD-1 treatment. The source is a human donor with melanoma.

The chain employs TRBV9 and TRBJ2-7, with 11 nucleotides matching TRBD1. The germline V gene has CDR1 SGDLS and CDR2 YYNGEE. The CDR3 length is 14 residues. V gave up 3 bases and J gave up 3 bases; unmatched junction bases: 2. CDR3 nucleotide sequence: TGTGCCAGCAGCGCGGGACAGGGGGACTACGAGCAGTACTTC. As protein: CASSAGQGDYEQYF.

The chain couples TRBV29-1 to TRBJ2-7; TRBD2 agrees at 13 bases. The CDR3 runs 15 residues. J lost 0 bases, V lost 5 bases, and 4 bases had no gene match. The germline V gene has CDR1 SQVTM and CDR2 ANQGSEA. The CDR3 sequence is CSVSGTSGDSYEQYF. The CDR3 bases are TGCAGCGTTTCCGGGACTAGCGGGGACTCCTACGAGCAGTACTTC.

The chain is built from TRBV3-1 (or the pseudogene TRBV3-2) and TRBJ2-1, with D uncertain. The CDR3 length is 17 residues. Deletions cut 4 bases from V and 6 bases from J, with 22 bases between. CDR1 is LGHDT, CDR2 YNNKEL, per germline (reference sequence). The CDR3 region is CASSPLDRFRVGNEQFF. CDR3 nucleotide sequence: TGTGCCAGCAGCCCCCTTGATAGGTTTCGGGTCGGCAATGAGCAGTTCTTC.

The sample holds a few counts of this clone. The chain carries TRBV7-9 and TRBJ2-3, with D unclear. This CDR3 has 11 amino acids. In germline, CDR1 is SEHNR, CDR2 FQNEAQ (reference sequence). Deletions cut 5 bases from V and 6 bases from J, with 6 bases between. CDR3 in DNA: TGTGCCAGCAGCCCAGTTGATACGCAGTATTTT. Its translation is CASSPVDTQYF.

The rearrangement uses TRBV19 and TRBJ2-1, with D possibly called TRBD1 or TRBD2 (5 bases each). The germline V and J ends were trimmed by 6 bases and 3 bases, with 9 bases remaining between them. Germline V lookup: CDR1 LNHDA, CDR2 SQIVND (reference sequence). The CDR3 totals 13 residues. The DNA of the CDR3 is TGTGCCAGTAGCCTGGGGGACTACAATGAGCAGTTCTTC. Protein product: CASSLGDYNEQFF.

This sequence joins TRBV19 and TRBJ1-1, with D maybe TRBD1 (6 bases). V was clipped by 0 bases and J by 4 bases, with 6 bases between them. Germline V gene data show CDR1 as LNHDA and CDR2 as SQIVND (reference sequence). This CDR3 has 13 amino acids. Here the CDR3 DNA reads TGTGCCAGTAGTATAGAAGGGGGCACTGAAGCTTTCTTT. Translated, it gives CASSIEGGTEAFF.

The chain links TRBV14 to TRBJ2-7; D remains ambiguous. The germline V gene has CDR1 SGHDN and CDR2 FVKESK. Trimming cost V 0 bases and J 6 bases, with 15 bases left between them. This CDR3 has 15 amino acids. CDR3 amino acids: CASSQDGPLGSEQYF. The CDR3 nucleotides are TGTGCCAGCAGCCAAGATGGCCCATTGGGGTCCGAGCAGTACTTC.

This clone was seen a few times. The chain employs TRBV7-6 and TRBJ2-2; no firm D call. There are 12 residues in the CDR3. Trimming pared 4 bases from V and 9 bases from J, leaving 9 bases between. Germline loops: CDR1 SGHVS, CDR2 FNYEAQ. In DNA form, the CDR3 reads TGTGCCAGCAGCTCCGCTAGTAGGGAGCTGTTTTTT. This encodes CASSSASRELFF. The whole variable domain, filled in from reference TRBV7-6 and TRBJ2-2, reads GAGVSQSPRYKVTKRGQDVALRCDPISGHVSLYWYRQALGQGPEFLTYFNYEAQQDKSGLPNDRFSAERPEGSISTLTIQRTEQRDSAMYRCASSSASRELFFGEGSRLTVL.

The count of this clone is one. The rearrangement uses TRBV19 and TRBJ2-7; TRBD1 agrees at 7 bases. Germline CDR1 is LNHDA and CDR2 is SQIVND (reference sequence). The CDR3 has 12 residues. Trimming took 5 bases from V and 5 from J; bases not matched to a gene: 3. CDR3 loop: CASSATGDEQYF. The CDR3 nucleotides read TGTGCCAGTAGTGCCACAGGGGACGAGCAGTACTTC.

The J gene is TRBJ1-1, the V gene TRBV6-5; D might be TRBD1 (5 bases). The ends were cut back, 4 bases at V and 2 bases at J, with 11 bases in the middle. CDR1 MNHEY and CDR2 SVGAGI come from the germline V gene. The CDR3 length is 14 residues. CDR3: CASSFTGPNTEAFF. CDR3 DNA: TGTGCCAGCAGTTTTACAGGACCCAACACTGAAGCTTTCTTT.

The chain uses TRBV27 and TRBJ1-2; TRBD1 matches at 7 bases. The V gene end was trimmed by 3 bases and the J gene end by 6 bases; junction bases not matched to a gene: 7. The CDR3 totals 14 residues. Looked up from germline, CDR1 is MNHEY and CDR2 is SMNVEV (reference sequence). Here the CDR3 reads CASSFPGQPDGYTF. The CDR3 DNA sequence: TGTGCCAGCAGTTTCCCGGGACAGCCAGATGGCTACACCTTC.

This clone was recorded a few times. The J gene is TRBJ1-1, the V gene TRBV12-3 or TRBV12-4; D not certain. The CDR3 runs to 11 residues. V was pared by 2 bases and J by 4 bases, with 2 bases between. The CDR3 DNA is TGTGCCAGCAGTTTAAGCACTGAAGCTTTCTTT. As protein: CASSLSTEAFF.

This clone is termed medium-sized. The chain joins TRBV7-9 to TRBJ1-2; D unresolved. V lost 5 bases and J lost 5, with 21 bases in between. The CDR3 loop spans 16 amino acids. Per germline, CDR1 SEHNR and CDR2 FQNEAQ (reference sequence). CDR3 DNA sequence: TGTGCCAGCAGCCCAGATCCGGCGCAGCGATCTTATGGCTACACCTTC. It translates to CASSPDPAQRSYGYTF.

This chain joins TRBV27 and TRBJ2-7, with D uncertain. The CDR3 has 15 amino acids. The germline V gene has CDR1 MNHEY and CDR2 SMNVEV (reference sequence). Deletions cut 2 bases from V and 4 bases from J, with 15 bases between. The CDR3 coding sequence is TGTGCCAGCAGTTTACCCTTTCCGACGGAATACGAGCAGTACTTC. Residues: CASSLPFPTEYEQYF.

The chain uses TRBV6-6 and TRBJ1-2, with D tentatively TRBD1 (5 bases). The CDR3 has 15 amino acids. CDR1 and CDR2 from the germline V gene are MNHNY and SVGAGI (reference sequence). The V and J ends lost 0 bases and 7 bases respectively, with 15 bases between them. The CDR3 spells CASSYSGTEIPGYTF. In DNA, the CDR3 is TGTGCCAGCAGTTACTCAGGGACGGAGATCCCTGGCTACACCTTC.

The gene calls are TRBV7-4 and TRBJ2-1, with D perhaps assigned TRBD1 or TRBD2 (7 bases each). The CDR3 totals 22 residues. Germline CDR1 is SGHVT and CDR2 is SQSDAQ. V lost 5 bases, J lost 4 bases, and 36 bases lay in between. CDR3 in amino acids: CASSRFSAGTEGRAPLYNEQFF. The CDR3 nucleotides are TGTGCCAGCAGCCGGTTCAGCGCCGGGACAGAAGGGAGGGCTCCATTGTACAATGAGCAGTTCTTC.

This sequence joins TRBV29-1 and TRBJ1-1; weak D call: TRBD1 (5 bases). V lost 7 bases, J lost 1 base, and 13 bases lay in between. Germline CDR1 and CDR2: SQVTM and ANQGSEA. The CDR3 runs to 13 residues. Written as DNA, the CDR3 is TGCAGCGGGGGGGGACTTTCGAACACTGAAGCTTTCTTT. It is translated as CSGGGLSNTEAFF.

J is TRBJ2-7 and V is TRBV2; the match to TRBD1 covers 7 bases. Germline loops: CDR1 SNHLY, CDR2 FYNNEI. There are 15 residues in the CDR3. The V gene end was trimmed by 6 bases and the J gene end by 3 bases; junction bases not matched to a gene: 11. The DNA for the CDR3 is TGTGCCAGCAGGATCGACAGGGACCTAATCTACGAGCAGTACTTC. Its translation: CASRIDRDLIYEQYF.

The chain has TRBV19 and TRBJ2-3, with TRBD2 as a possible D gene (5 bases). The CDR3 loop spans 13 amino acids. With 5 bases removed from V and 1 base from J, the gap between germline ends came to 7 bases. Germline loops: CDR1 LNHDA, CDR2 SQIVND (reference sequence). The CDR3 reads CASSLAGTDTQYF. Here the CDR3 DNA reads TGTGCCAGTAGTCTAGCCGGCACAGATACGCAGTATTTT.

This rearrangement joins TRBV30 to TRBJ1-2; 8 positions agree with TRBD1. This CDR3 has 15 residues. The trim removed 1 base at V and 5 bases at J, leaving 9 bases unmatched. Germline V gene data show CDR1 as GTSNPN and CDR2 as SVGIG (reference sequence). Here the CDR3 DNA reads TGTGCCTGGAGTGCCTCCCTGACAGGGGCTTATGGCTACACCTTC. Protein: CAWSASLTGAYGYTF.

The chain recombines TRBV12-3 or TRBV12-4 with TRBJ1-2; D unclear. The CDR3 runs to 12 residues. Between the trimmed V and J ends, which lost 10 bases and 0 bases, there was a span of 9 bases. The CDR3, as DNA: TGTGCCACCCAGACGCCTAACTATGGCTACACCTTC. It translates to CATQTPNYGYTF.

This clone came up a few times. This chain connects TRBV29-1 to TRBJ2-5; 10 bases agree with TRBD1. Germline CDR1 and CDR2: SQVTM and ANQGSEA. J lost 5 bases, V lost 5 bases, and 5 bases had no gene match. This CDR3 has 13 amino acids. CDR3 region: CSVTRTGGETQYF. The CDR3 coding sequence is TGCAGCGTTACCCGGACAGGGGGGGAGACCCAGTACTTC.

This clone was recorded a few times. This chain links TRBV27 with TRBJ1-5; 9 nucleotides align to TRBD1. The CDR3 is 18 residues long. V lost 1 base to trimming and J lost 2 bases; unmatched junction nucleotides: 9. Germline assignment: CDR1 MNHEY and CDR2 SMNVEV (reference sequence). The CDR3 loop reads CASSLWGQGGVGNQPQHF. The CDR3 coding sequence is TGTGCCAGCAGTTTATGGGGACAGGGAGGGGTTGGCAATCAGCCCCAGCATTTT.